The entry below describes one T cell receptor beta chain. The sample originates from a study of T cell changes during pregnancy in multiple sclerosis. Method: immunoSEQ multiplex PCR; TCRdb's copy keeps in-frame clones and lacks some. The repertoire includes 45,000 to 55,000 clones, approximately 85% of them detected once, and around 1.2% sits in the top ten. Looked up from germline, CDR1 is SGHKS and CDR2 is YYEKEE (reference sequence). The CDR3 loop spans 15 amino acids. V lost 2 bases and J 3 bases, leaving 14 bases between the germline ends. This receptor was taken from a female donor with multiple sclerosis, enrolled in a pregnancy study. The gene calls are TRBV5-5 and TRBJ1-1; D may be TRBD1 (5 bases). The material sequenced was CD4+ T cells from peripheral blood mononuclear cells, taken in the second trimester of pregnancy. CDR3 coding DNA: TGTGCCAGCAGCTTCGGGGGTAGTGGTTACACTGAAGCTTTCTTT. It encodes CASSFGGSGYTEAFF.